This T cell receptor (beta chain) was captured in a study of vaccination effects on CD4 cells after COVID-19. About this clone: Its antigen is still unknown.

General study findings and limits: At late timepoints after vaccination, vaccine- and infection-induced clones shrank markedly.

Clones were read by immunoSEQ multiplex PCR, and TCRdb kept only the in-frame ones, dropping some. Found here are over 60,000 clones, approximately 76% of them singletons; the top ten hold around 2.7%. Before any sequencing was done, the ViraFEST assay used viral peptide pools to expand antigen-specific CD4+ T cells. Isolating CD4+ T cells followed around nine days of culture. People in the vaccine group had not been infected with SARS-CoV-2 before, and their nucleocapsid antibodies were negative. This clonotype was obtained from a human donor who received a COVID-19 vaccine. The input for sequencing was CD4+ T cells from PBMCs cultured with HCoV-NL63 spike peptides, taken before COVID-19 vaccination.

In nucleotides, the CDR3 is TGTGCCAGCAGCTTAGAAAGGGCAGGGGGACAGCCCCAGCATTTT. Amino acid sequence: CASSLERAGGQPQHF. The chain uses TRBV7-2 and TRBJ1-5, with TRBD1 matching 7 bases. This CDR3 is 15 amino acids long. V was pared by 1 base and J by 7 bases, with 7 bases of the junction left unmatched. Germline V gives CDR1 SGHTA, CDR2 FQGNSA.